This T cell receptor beta chain was obtained from a study of graft-versus-host responses after intestinal transplantation. Study-level background: Recipients underwent multivisceral, liver-intestinal, or isolated intestinal transplants. Regarding the study as a whole: In recipient marrow, GvH clones were found, and some appeared first in ileum or blood.

V dropped 1 base and J dropped 3 bases, with 9 bases sitting between them. Germline V gene sequence: CDR1 SGHVS, CDR2 FNYEAQ. This CDR3 spans 14 amino acids. Comment on this clone: The antigen is undetermined.

Here immunoSEQ multiplex PCR was the method, and the copy in TCRdb shows in-frame clones only, minus some. Among 81,000 or so clones listed, over 85% were seen once. The origin of this receptor is a human donor who was the organ donor for an intestinal transplant. The chain uses TRBV7-6 and TRBJ1-1; D is uncertain. The sequenced sample was unstimulated CD8+ T cells sorted from spleen or lymph node cells, obtained before transplant. CDR3 coding DNA: TGTGCCAGCAGCTTAGGAGGTGTTTACACTGAAGCTTTCTTT. This gives the protein CASSLGGVYTEAFF.